This TCR beta chain was observed in a study of CD8 T cells in Susac syndrome. The multiple sclerosis controls were treatment-naive patients with relapsing-remitting disease that was stable or active. TEMRA cells were enriched by FACS, while CD8+ and CD4+ T cells were obtained through a negative isolation that was performed magnetically. The authors reverse transcribed roughly 0.5 to 1 ug RNA with random hexamers. By means of immunoSEQ multiplex PCR, TCR beta CDR3 spanning 54 Vbeta and 13 Jbeta underwent amplification. TCRdb reprocessed the immunoSEQ multiplex PCR reads with MiXCR, giving one entry per CDR3 protein. This repertoire shows about 250,000 distinct CDR3 sequences, 93% found once; its top ten account for approximately 0.072%. Germline V gives CDR1 SGHRS, CDR2 YFSETQ. Trimming pared 2 bases from V and 4 bases from J, leaving 16 bases between. There are 15 residues in the CDR3.

The gene calls are TRBV5-1 and TRBJ2-7, with D possibly being TRBD1 or TRBD2 (6 bases each). Sequenced input: CD4+ T cells from PBMCs. The receptor comes from a human donor with multiple sclerosis. The CDR3 here is CASSLGGRNDYEQYF. CDR3 nucleotides: TGCGCCAGCAGCTTAGGGGGGCGAAATGATTACGAGCAGTACTTC. Using reference TRBV5-1 and TRBJ2-7 for the parts outside the CDR3, the full variable domain is KAGVTQTPRYLIKTRGQQVTLSCSPISGHRSVSWYQQTPGQGLQFLFEYFSETQRNKGNFPGRFSGRQFSNSRSEMNVSTLELGDSALYLCASSLGGRNDYEQYFGPGTRLTVT.